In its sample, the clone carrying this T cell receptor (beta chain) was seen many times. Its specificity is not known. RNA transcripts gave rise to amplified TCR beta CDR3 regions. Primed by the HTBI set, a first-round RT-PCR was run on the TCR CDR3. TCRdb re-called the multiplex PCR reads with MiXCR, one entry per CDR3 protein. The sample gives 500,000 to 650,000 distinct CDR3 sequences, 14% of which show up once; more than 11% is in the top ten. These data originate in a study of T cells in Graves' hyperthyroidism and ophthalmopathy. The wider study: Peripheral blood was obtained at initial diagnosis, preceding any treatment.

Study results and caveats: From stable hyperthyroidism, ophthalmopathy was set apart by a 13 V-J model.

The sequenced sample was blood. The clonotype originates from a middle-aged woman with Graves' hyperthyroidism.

CDR3 residues: CASSPTGLDEKLFF. The CDR3 region has the DNA TGTGCCAGCTCACCGACAGGGTTGGACGAAAAACTGTTTTTT. The chain is built from TRBV18 and TRBJ1-4, with 7 bases identical to TRBD1. Looked up from germline, CDR1 is KGHSH and CDR2 is LQKENI. The CDR3 contains 14 residues. V was clipped by 3 bases and J by 8 bases; unmatched bases: 6.